The 7 T cell receptor beta chains below all came from one sample that was sequenced in a study of blood T cell repertoires in COVID-19. Measured with immunoSEQ multiplex PCR; TCRdb has only the in-frame clones, and not every one. The repertoire holds about 240,000 clones, with about four fifths as singletons. The sample was peripheral blood. The receptors here all came from a man aged 50 to 59 with acute or convalescent COVID-19.

This clone turned up a few times. The rearrangement links TRBV7-9 to TRBJ2-7, with 8 bases aligning to TRBD1. With V trimmed by 10 bases and J by 5 bases, 10 bases remained unmatched. The CDR3 has 13 residues. Germline values: CDR1 SEHNR, CDR2 FQNEAQ (reference sequence). The CDR3 nucleotides read TGTGCCACTCCGGGGACAGGTATCGACGAGCAGTACTTC. It is translated as CATPGTGIDEQYF.

V is TRBV28 and J is TRBJ1-6, with D unresolved. Trimming took off 4 bases at V and 9 bases at J, with 7 bases between the two ends. CDR1 MDHEN and CDR2 SYDVKM come from the germline V gene. The CDR3 totals 12 residues. DNA of the CDR3: TGTGCCAGCAGTTCCCCTTCTTCACCCCTCCACTTT. Protein sequence: CASSSPSSPLHF.

The count of this clone is one. V and J are TRBV10-2 and TRBJ2-5; tentative D call: TRBD2 (6 bases). V was pared by 2 bases and J by 2 bases, with 6 bases between. The CDR3 extends over 13 amino acids. From germline, CDR1 is WSHSY and CDR2 SAAADI. CDR3 nucleotide sequence: TGCGCCAGCAGTGAGGGGAGGCAAGAGACCCAGTACTTC. Translation: CASSEGRQETQYF.

This chain uses TRBV9 with TRBJ2-5, with 12 bases matching TRBD2. V was clipped by 9 bases and J by 4 bases; unmatched bases: 10. The CDR3 has 15 residues. The germline CDR1 and CDR2 sequences are SGDLS and YYNGEE. CDR3 region: CATSKTSGSGETQYF. The CDR3 DNA is TGTGCCACTTCCAAGACTAGCGGGAGCGGAGAGACCCAGTACTTC.

This clone was seen only a few times. This chain connects TRBV11-1 to TRBJ1-2, with 9 bases aligning to TRBD1. The CDR3 is made up of 14 amino acids. Trimming cost V 6 bases and J 7 bases; bases outside gene matches: 9. Germline V gene sequence: CDR1 SGHAT, CDR2 FQDESV (reference sequence). The CDR3 sequence is CASRDPTGGSGYTF. CDR3 DNA sequence: TGTGCCAGCAGGGATCCAACAGGGGGCTCTGGCTACACCTTC.

The V gene is TRBV12-3 or TRBV12-4, the J gene TRBJ1-3; the D is unclear. The V and J ends lost 6 bases and 0 bases respectively, with 3 bases between them. The CDR3 is 12 amino acids. The CDR3 sequence: CASRRSGNTIYF. CDR3 DNA sequence: TGTGCCAGCAGGCGCTCTGGAAACACCATATATTTT.

This clone has at least ten counts. The CDR3, as DNA: TGTGCCTGGAGTGTACGGTTCGGGAGGGCCGAAACCGGGGAGCTGTTTTTT. This sequence encodes CAWSVRFGRAETGELFF. J is TRBJ2-2 and V is TRBV30, with 8 bases aligning to TRBD2. The germline V gene encodes CDR1 GTSNPN and CDR2 SVGIG (reference sequence). V was pared by 0 bases and J by 5 bases, with 11 bases of the junction left unmatched. The length of the CDR3 is 17 residues.